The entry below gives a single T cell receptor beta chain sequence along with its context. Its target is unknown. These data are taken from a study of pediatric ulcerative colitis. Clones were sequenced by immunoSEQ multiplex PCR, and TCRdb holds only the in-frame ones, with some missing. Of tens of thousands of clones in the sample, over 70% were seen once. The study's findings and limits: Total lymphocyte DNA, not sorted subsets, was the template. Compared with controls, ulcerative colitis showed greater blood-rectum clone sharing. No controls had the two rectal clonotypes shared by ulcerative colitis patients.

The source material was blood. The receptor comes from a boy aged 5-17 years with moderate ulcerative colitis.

CDR3 sequence (DNA): TGTGCCAGCAGCCCTATATACCGCGGGAGGGCAGGGGAGCAGTACTTC. Its translation: CASSPIYRGRAGEQYF. The gene calls are TRBV7-2 and TRBJ2-7, with 9 nucleotides matching TRBD2. V was pared by 5 bases and J by 7 bases, with 15 bases of the junction left unmatched. Per germline, CDR1 SGHTA and CDR2 FQGNSA. The CDR3 has 16 residues.